This T cell receptor (beta chain) stems from a study of T cell responses to AZD1222 COVID-19 vaccine. Method: immunoSEQ multiplex PCR; TCRdb's copy keeps in-frame clones and lacks some. The sample records more than 30,000 clones, about 89% being singletons. Germline CDR1 is LGHDT and CDR2 is YNNKEL (reference sequence). Trimming took 3 bases from V and 3 from J, leaving 17 bases between them. This CDR3 is 16 amino acids long. This TCR derives from an adult in good health. Sequenced here: peripheral blood, sampled on day 0 of AZD1222 vaccination. The chain recombines TRBV3-1 (or the pseudogene TRBV3-2) with TRBJ1-1; a possible D gene is TRBD1 (5 bases). The CDR3 loop reads CASSHFARGTHTEAFF. CDR3 nucleotide sequence: TGTGCCAGCAGCCACTTCGCCCGGGGGACTCACACTGAAGCTTTCTTT.